This T cell receptor (beta chain) appears in the sequencing data of a study of beta chain features in type 1 diabetes. Study findings and constraints: Among patients with Type 1 diabetes, TCRB CDR3s were moderately but significantly shorter in every one of the four CD4+ subsets.

Note on this clone: Its matching antigen is unknown.

Expressed TCRB transcripts were sequenced because the isolated RNA had all been reverse transcribed beforehand. Libraries were prepared by immunoSEQ multiplex PCR; TCRdb keeps only in-frame clonotypes and omits some of them. The sample has about 270,000 clones, around 15% seen once. This CDR3 is built from 12 residues. From germline, CDR1 is MDHEN and CDR2 SYDVKM. V lost 6 bases and J 4 bases, leaving 10 bases between the germline ends. This sequence joins TRBV28 and TRBJ2-7, with D tentatively TRBD1 (6 bases). This clonotype originated in a man younger than 40 with type 1 diabetes. The sample was naive CD4+ T cells from blood. The CDR3 nucleotides read TGTGCCAGCAGACGAGACAGGTACGAGCAGTACTTC. It encodes CASRRDRYEQYF.